This T cell receptor (beta chain) was obtained from a study of T cells in Graves' hyperthyroidism and ophthalmopathy. Points from the study as a whole: In the analysis, a 13 V-J model separated ophthalmopathy from stable hyperthyroidism. Onset of ophthalmopathy came a median approximately 6.5 months after the model predicted it.

Amplification yielded TCR beta CDR3 regions, with RNA transcripts as the source. The HTBI primer set drove a first-round RT-PCR of the TCR CDR3. TCRdb re-derived calls from the multiplex PCR reads in MiXCR, one entry per CDR3 protein. The repertoire holds around 600,000 distinct CDR3 sequences, with nearly 45% as singletons. As concerns this clonotype: The antigen remains unidentified.

The V gene lost 8 bases and the J gene lost 0 bases, with 19 bases spanning the gap. The CDR3 has 16 residues. CDR1 and CDR2 from the germline V gene are MGHDK and SYGVNS. The specimen sequenced was peripheral blood or thyroid tissue (not recorded which). This clonotype originated in an adult man with Graves' disease, either hyperthyroidism or ophthalmopathy (not recorded which). This chain links TRBV25-1 with TRBJ1-2; D is ambiguous. DNA of the CDR3: TGTGCCAGCTCACCAAGTTCGGGGATAGCTAACTATGGCTACACCTTC. Translated, it gives CASSPSSGIANYGYTF.